This paragraph reports one TCR beta chain. This clonotype was counted at least ten times. This receptor's antigen is unknown. Qualities for individual bases were not recorded, and no much larger clone is one base off. The library was generated by 5' RACE. Data came from an Illumina HiSeq 2000. Template switching introduced a universal primer binding site; the final cDNA contained a unique molecular identifier, enabling accurate counting of TCR cDNA molecules. Specific primers in the conserved constant-segment region were used to synthesize first-strand cDNA for the TCR alpha and beta chains. Each cDNA library was double barcoded, with a SMART-Mk sample barcode plus Illumina barcodes, to control for contamination. TruSeq adapter sequences and Illumina sample barcodes were added in two successive PCR steps. Sequencing of the TCR alpha and beta cDNA libraries was done on the Illumina HiSeq platform using custom primers. In the paper's pipeline: MiGEC processed the raw reads to extract unique molecular identifiers, while MiXCR was used to determine the CDR3 positions. Recombination models were inferred per individual with the repgenHMM and IGoR tools using an EM algorithm. The analysis of shared clonotypes was done with the tcR package in R, with sharing normalized by the product of cloneset sizes. Out-of-frame nonproductive sequences were analyzed to study raw recombination free of thymic and clonal selection effects. TCRdb trimmed public reads at Q25 via fastp, called clones via MiXCR and kept in-frame beta chains. Merged by CDR3 protein, the rows form single entries marked with the most common genes and DNA. These V and J calls rely on TCRdb rather than the paper's analysis. This sample lists a few hundred thousand distinct CDR3 sequences; 9.6% were detected once. The top ten clonotypes cover under 3.5% of the sample.

The data were obtained in a study of identical twins (TCRdb year 2016). With respect to the entire study: To test whether fetal clonotypes persist, this study deep-sequenced TCR alpha and beta repertoires from monozygotic twins, from unrelated adults of various ages, and from cord blood. Replicate twin experiments were performed at different times using different library preparation protocols to rule out contamination. The full study reports these points: In monozygotic twins, recombination models systematically underestimated out-of-frame TCR alpha sharing, but the models matched the sharing seen between unrelated individuals. Zero-insertion analyses could be partly confounded by invariant T cells such as MAIT and iNKT, although diverse VJ usage argued against such confounding for most clonotypes. Out-of-frame TCR alpha sequences shared between twins showed an excess of low generation-probability sequences compared with coincidental sharing between unrelated individuals. Because the same donors could not be followed over many years, the conclusions relied on cross-sectional statistical analysis. Abundant cord blood beta clonotypes had fewer insertions, young adult naive repertoires showed a similar but weaker trend, and memory repertoires showed no such trend. A weaker excess of twin sharing was found in beta out-of-frame sequences because the signal-to-noise ratio was lowered by fewer shared sequences.

Only healthy Caucasian donors were included. Three pairs of female monozygotic twins, all aged about 18 to 30 years, made up the twin cohort. Peripheral blood mononuclear cells were the source from which RNA for the TCR libraries was isolated. The CDR3 holds 14 amino acids from the cysteine to the phenylalanine. Just CDR3 DNA is preserved here, 42 bases in frame from base 1. V loses 5 bases, J loses 0 bases, and the germline ends lie 8 bases apart. The same sample was also studied in work on yellow fever vaccine responses in identical twins. As the second publication notes: According to the authors, the vaccine-induced T cell response in identical twins seemed to be partly convergent and partly specific to each individual. The study precisely tracked vaccine-responding T cell clones in identical twins.

The receptor was derived from a woman aged 18-29 years in good health. The sequence links TRBV12-3 or TRBV12-4 to TRBJ2-4; matching of 6 bases hints at TRBD1 as the D gene. Specimen: PBMCs. This receptor carries the CDR3 CASSQTGAKNIQYF. The nucleotides read TGTGCCAGCAGTCAGACAGGAGCCAAAAACATTCAGTACTTC.